Only one count was recorded for the clone carrying this T cell receptor (beta chain). Sequencing was performed with immunoSEQ multiplex PCR; in TCRdb, only in-frame clones are kept and a portion is missing. This table has 700,000 or so clones, roughly 88% appearing once. The data originate from a study of shared T cell receptors in the human thymus. Another study also made use of these data, one on human thymus T cells. That paper states: Thymic samples were excised during corrective heart operations. Thymic and blood repertoires appeared to carry a bias in their V and J gene usage.

The clonotype was recovered from a girl under three years old with a congenital heart defect. The sample consisted of thymocytes.

DNA of the CDR3: TGTGCCAGCAGTGAATGTCGGACAGGGGGCGCGAAGAATCAGCCCCAGCATTTT. Encoded protein: CASSECRTGGAKNQPQHF. This chain links TRBV6-1 with TRBJ1-5; TRBD1 matches 11 bases. The junction had 10 bases not matched to a gene; V was cut back by 2 bases and J by 4 bases. CDR1 and CDR2 (germline): MNHNS, SASEGT. The CDR3 covers 18 residues.